The 18 T cell receptor beta chains given below trace back to one sample, sequenced in a study of PD-L1 blockade in urothelial cancer. The table came from immunoSEQ multiplex PCR; TCRdb's copy has only in-frame clones and leaves some out. The sample has about 110,000 clones, around 93% seen once. Regarding time point: peripheral blood 6 weeks after treatment start. The source was PBMCs, collected around atezolizumab (anti-PD-L1) treatment. These receptors were obtained from a man between 60 and 75 years old with urothelial cancer.

The chain carries TRBV6-6 and TRBJ2-7, with TRBD2 identical over 7 bases. The CDR3 spans 15 residues. The germline gives CDR1 MNHNY, CDR2 SVGAGI (reference sequence). V dropped 1 base and J dropped 6; count of bases not matched to a gene: 9. CDR3 in amino acids: CASSYFSGVPSEQYF. CDR3 bases: TGTGCCAGCAGTTACTTCAGCGGGGTCCCCTCCGAGCAGTACTTC.

The V gene is TRBV2, the J gene TRBJ1-2, with D possibly being TRBD1 (5 bases). The V end was cut by 7 bases, the J end by 4 bases, with 16 bases between. The CDR3 is 14 amino acids. The germline V gene encodes CDR1 SNHLY and CDR2 FYNNEI. The CDR3 loop reads CASTLKEDIYGYTF. In DNA, the CDR3 is TGTGCCAGCACCCTCAAAGAGGACATCTATGGCTACACCTTC.

The J gene is TRBJ2-1, the V gene TRBV6-6; D may be TRBD2 (5 bases). The CDR3 contains 16 residues. Germline assignment: CDR1 MNHNY and CDR2 SVGAGI (reference sequence). The ends were cut back, 2 bases at V and 2 bases at J, with 13 bases in the middle. In DNA, the CDR3 is TGTGCCAGCAGTTACGTGGCTAGCCCTGCCTACAATGAGCAGTTCTTC. This gives the protein CASSYVASPAYNEQFF.

CDR3 region: CASSILQGTVTEAFF. The CDR3 bases are TGTGCCAGCAGCATCCTACAGGGTACTGTGACTGAAGCTTTCTTT. The chain recombines TRBV7-9 with TRBJ1-1; tentative D call: TRBD1 (6 bases). V shed 5 bases and J shed 5 bases, with 18 bases lying between them. The CDR3 loop spans 15 amino acids. Germline CDR1 reads SEHNR; CDR2 reads FQNEAQ (reference sequence).

CDR3 in amino acids: CASTPGSSKETQYF. CDR3 DNA sequence: TGTGCCAGCACCCCGGGGAGCAGCAAAGAGACCCAGTACTTC. This sequence joins TRBV7-2 and TRBJ2-5; D perhaps matches TRBD2 (5 bases). Trimming left V 7 bases short and J 3 bases short, with 15 bases between. Germline V gives CDR1 SGHTA, CDR2 FQGNSA. The CDR3 loop spans 14 amino acids.

This sequence joins TRBV5-4 and TRBJ2-2; TRBD2 aligns across 7 bases. The CDR3 consists of 14 residues. V dropped 0 bases and J dropped 5; count of bases not matched to a gene: 1. The germline V gene has CDR1 SGHNT and CDR2 YYREEE (reference sequence). The CDR3 region has the DNA TGTGCCAGCAGCTTGGTGGGGGGGACCGGGGAGCTGTTTTTT. It is translated as CASSLVGGTGELFF.

The chain carries TRBV13 and TRBJ2-7, with 10 bases matching TRBD1. The germline V gene has CDR1 PRHDT and CDR2 FYEKMQ (reference sequence). The length of the CDR3 is 17 residues. V was pared by 6 bases and J by 4 bases, with 15 bases of the junction left unmatched. CDR3 coding DNA: TGTGCCAGCAGTATCCCAGGGTCGACAGGGGGCGGGTACGAGCAGTACTTC. It codes for CASSIPGSTGGGYEQYF.

The chain combines TRBV21-1 with TRBJ1-6; the table calls TRBD1, which could not be checked here. TRBV21-1 is classified as a pseudogene. There are 17 residues in the CDR3. The CDR3 here is CASNSNRWTGNNSPLHF. Written as DNA, the CDR3 is TGTGCCAGCAACTCGAACCGGTGGACAGGGAATAATTCACCCCTCCACTTT.

This clone was observed a single time. V and J are TRBV2 and TRBJ2-2; 9 bases are shared with TRBD1. Germline CDR1 and CDR2: SNHLY and FYNNEI. V lost 5 bases to trimming and J lost 0 bases; unmatched junction nucleotides: 1. This CDR3 is built from 15 residues. In DNA form, the CDR3 reads TGTGCCAGCAGTAGACAGGGGGCGAACACCGGGGAGCTGTTTTTT. Translating gives CASSRQGANTGELFF.

The chain has TRBV10-3 and TRBJ2-1; D is ambiguous. Per the germline V gene, CDR1 is ENHRY and CDR2 is SYGVKD. Trimming took off 4 bases at V and 0 bases at J, with 7 bases between the two ends. The CDR3 contains 14 residues. The CDR3 DNA reads as TGTGCCATCAGTGCGCTGAGCTCCTACAATGAGCAGTTCTTC. It translates to CAISALSSYNEQFF.

The V gene is TRBV9, the J gene TRBJ2-3; 11 bases are a match to TRBD2. Germline CDR1 SGDLS, CDR2 YYNGEE. The CDR3 contains 17 residues. J gave up 4 bases and V 4 bases, and 11 bases lay outside the gene matches. CDR3 in DNA: TGTGCCAGCAGCCCCCATTTAGCGGGGGGGCCGTCAGATACGCAGTATTTT. Protein product: CASSPHLAGGPSDTQYF.

The chain uses TRBV15 and TRBJ2-2; possible D gene TRBD2, 5 bases. The length of the CDR3 is 16 residues. The V end was cut by 0 bases, the J end by 1 base, with 9 bases between. From germline, CDR1 is LNHNV and CDR2 YYDKDF (reference sequence). CDR3 bases: TGTGCCACCAGCAGAGACCGGGGAAAGAACACCGGGGAGCTGTTTTTT. This gives the protein CATSRDRGKNTGELFF.

This clone is a singleton in its sample. The gene calls are TRBV28 and TRBJ2-3, with D perhaps matching TRBD2 (7 bases). CDR1 is MDHEN and CDR2 is SYDVKM in the germline V gene. The V end lost 6 bases, the J end lost 4 bases, and 14 bases lay between the germline ends. This CDR3 comprises 14 residues. CDR3 in DNA: TGTGCCAGCAGGCTCGGAGGGGGGGCAGATACGCAGTATTTT. This sequence encodes CASRLGGGADTQYF. Drawing the rest from reference TRBV28 and TRBJ2-3, the complete variable domain is DVKVTQSSRYLVKRTGEKVFLECVQDMDHENMFWYRQDPGLGLRLIYFSYDVKMKEKGDIPEGYSVSREKKERFSLILESASTNQTSMYLCASRLGGGADTQYFGPGTRLTVL.

The chain carries TRBV7-2 and TRBJ2-3; TRBD2 matches at 14 bases. The CDR3 contains 18 residues. Germline loops: CDR1 SGHTA, CDR2 FQGNSA. J lost 6 bases, V lost 1 base, and 9 bases had no gene match. The CDR3 protein is CASSLVSTSGRAMDTQYF. CDR3 DNA: TGTGCCAGCAGCTTAGTCTCGACTAGCGGGAGGGCTATGGATACGCAGTATTTT.

The chain joins TRBV4-3 to TRBJ2-2; no definite D call. Germline CDR1 LGHNA, CDR2 YSLEER. V dropped 0 bases and J dropped 6 bases, with 5 bases sitting between them. CDR3 size: 13 residues. The CDR3 here is CASSQEHPGELFF. In DNA form, the CDR3 reads TGCGCCAGCAGCCAAGAACATCCCGGGGAGCTGTTTTTT.

CDR3: CASSRGTSAHNEQFF. In DNA, the CDR3 is TGTGCCAGCTCAAGGGGGACTAGCGCCCACAATGAGCAGTTCTTC. This chain connects TRBV18 to TRBJ2-1; 10 positions agree with TRBD2. Trimming cost V 5 bases and J 5 bases; bases outside gene matches: 6. The CDR3 is 15 amino acids. The germline V gene has CDR1 KGHSH and CDR2 LQKENI.

The chain uses TRBV19 and TRBJ1-2; 11 nucleotides agree with TRBD1. J lost 5 bases, V lost 3 bases, and 11 bases had no gene match. Germline V gives CDR1 LNHDA, CDR2 SQIVND (reference sequence). The CDR3 loop spans 17 amino acids. As DNA, the CDR3 is TGTGCCAGTAGTATTGCCCGTCCGGGACAGGGGGGTTATGGCTACACCTTC. It yields the protein CASSIARPGQGGYGYTF.

The chain has TRBV18 and TRBJ2-3; 10 bases are a match to TRBD2. This CDR3 contains 15 residues. From germline, CDR1 is KGHSH and CDR2 LQKENI. V was clipped by 0 bases and J by 4 bases; unmatched bases: 1. The CDR3 here is CASSPPLAGADTQYF. The CDR3 bases are TGTGCCAGCTCACCACCTCTAGCGGGAGCAGATACGCAGTATTTT.